This entry lists 10 T cell receptor beta chains sequenced from one sample in a study of OX40 agonist ivuxolimab in advanced cancers. The repertoire was sequenced with immunoSEQ multiplex PCR; TCRdb's copy has only in-frame clones and lacks some. This sample has 52,000 or so clones, with around 94% found just once. Sequences were derived from CD4+ or CD8+ T cells sorted from blood, sampled in a trial of the OX40 agonist ivuxolimab. The receptors here all came from an adult with an advanced solid tumor such as melanoma, head and neck, liver or kidney cancer.

This chain connects TRBV14 to TRBJ2-1; 11 bases fit TRBD2. This CDR3 has 16 amino acids. CDR1 is SGHDN, CDR2 FVKESK, per germline. V shed 4 bases and J 8 bases; nucleotides not matched to a gene: 10. CDR3 sequence reads: CASSPIRLAGSYEQFF. The CDR3 nucleotides read TGTGCCAGCAGCCCCATAAGACTAGCGGGATCATATGAGCAGTTCTTC. Supplemented by reference TRBV14 and TRBJ2-1, the full variable domain reads EAGVTQFPSHSVIEKGQTVTLRCDPISGHDNLYWYRRVMGKEIKFLLHFVKESKQDESGMPNNRFLAERTGGTYSTLKVQPAELEDSGVYFCASSPIRLAGSYEQFFGPGTRLTVL.

V is TRBV7-3 and J is TRBJ2-5; D gene uncertain. The CDR3 contains 15 residues. Per the germline V gene, CDR1 is SGHTA and CDR2 is FQGTGA. The V end lost 0 bases, the J end lost 5 bases, and 13 bases lay between the germline ends. DNA of the CDR3: TGTGCCAGCAGCTTAACAGGGTCCATTGCGGAGACCCAGTACTTC. This sequence encodes CASSLTGSIAETQYF.

The chain couples TRBV7-9 to TRBJ1-4; the match to TRBD1 covers 12 bases. The CDR3 has 17 amino acids. With V trimmed by 5 bases and J by 5 bases, 9 bases remained unmatched. Germline assignment: CDR1 SEHNR and CDR2 FQNEAQ (reference sequence). The DNA for the CDR3 is TGTGCCAGCAGCCCAGGGACAGGGGGCACTTCAAATGAAAAACTGTTTTTT. Translated, it gives CASSPGTGGTSNEKLFF.

This clone was seen a single time. The chain couples TRBV5-6 to TRBJ2-7, with 7 bases matching TRBD1. CDR1 is SGHDT and CDR2 is YYEEEE in the germline V gene. The CDR3 is 13 residues long. V lost 4 bases, J lost 5 bases, and 6 bases stayed unmatched. The CDR3 is CASSTRDSDEQYF. The CDR3 coding sequence is TGTGCCAGCAGCACTCGGGACAGCGACGAGCAGTACTTC.

This clone was picked up one time. This chain connects TRBV19 to TRBJ1-1; unclear D gene. Germline CDR1 reads LNHDA; CDR2 reads SQIVND (reference sequence). The CDR3 is 11 amino acids. V lost 10 bases, J lost 0 bases, and 6 bases lay in between. CDR3 in DNA: TGTGCCACCCCACTGAACACTGAAGCTTTCTTT. It specifies CATPLNTEAFF.

The rearrangement uses TRBV5-8 and TRBJ2-7; 7 positions agree with TRBD2. The germline CDR1 and CDR2 sequences are SGHTS and YDEGEE. The CDR3 is 16 amino acids. Trimming removed 0 bases from V and 0 bases from J; junction bases left unmatched: 6. Written as DNA, the CDR3 is TGTGCCAGCAGCTTGGCCGTGACTAGCAGCTCCTACGAGCAGTACTTC. Its protein product is CASSLAVTSSSYEQYF.

The chain employs TRBV4-1 and TRBJ2-1; D is uncertain. Germline assignment: CDR1 MGHRA and CDR2 YSYEKL. The CDR3 spans 13 residues. V lost 4 bases and J 6 bases, leaving 10 bases between the germline ends. The CDR3 sequence is CASSLPQSNEQFF. CDR3 nucleotide sequence: TGCGCCAGCAGCCTTCCCCAGAGCAATGAGCAGTTCTTC.

The chain employs TRBV7-9 and TRBJ1-1; a possible D gene is TRBD1 (6 bases). In germline, CDR1 is SEHNR, CDR2 FQNEAQ (reference sequence). V lost 1 base to trimming and J lost 4 bases, with 10 bases between them. The CDR3 loop spans 14 amino acids. The CDR3 nucleotides are TGTGCCAGCAGCTTAGTTCAGGGGTTCACTGAAGCTTTCTTT. Translated, it gives CASSLVQGFTEAFF.

The rearrangement uses TRBV7-3 and TRBJ1-1, with a tentative D call TRBD1 (5 bases). Germline CDR1 and CDR2: SGHTA and FQGTGA. Trimming cost V 5 bases and J 1 base, with 11 bases left between them. The CDR3 runs to 14 residues. CDR3 amino acids: CASSLMGGNTEAFF. CDR3 nucleotide sequence: TGTGCCAGCAGCCTAATGGGGGGGAACACTGAAGCTTTCTTT.

This chain uses TRBV5-4 with TRBJ2-7; D unclear. The CDR3 runs to 12 residues. V was shortened by 0 bases and J by 6 bases, with 7 bases between the two germline ends. Germline CDR1 SGHNT, CDR2 YYREEE (reference sequence). The CDR3 reads CASSLGESEQYF. CDR3 nucleotide sequence: TGTGCCAGCAGCTTGGGGGAAAGCGAGCAGTACTTC. Supplemented by reference TRBV5-4 and TRBJ2-7, the full variable domain reads ETGVTQSPTHLIKTRGQQVTLRCSSQSGHNTVSWYQQALGQGPQFIFQYYREEENGRGNFPPRFSGLQFPNYSSELNVNALELDDSALYLCASSLGESEQYFGPGTRLTVT.